This T cell receptor beta chain stems from a study of identical twins. Germline CDR1 and CDR2: LGHDT and YNNKEL (reference sequence). Trimming at V came to 5 bases and at J to 6 bases, leaving 11 bases not matched to a gene. This CDR3 has 16 residues. As to this clonotype: The antigen is unknown.

TCRdb fed the 5' RACE reads into MiXCR, producing one record per CDR3 protein. The table shows hundreds of thousands of distinct CDR3 sequences, with about a fifth occurring only once. All donors were healthy Caucasians. General study results and limits: Twins shared out-of-frame alpha sequences with excess low generation probability. Sharing of beta out-of-frame sequences by twins showed a weaker excess.

These data were likewise used in another study, on yellow fever vaccine responses in identical twins. That study adds: Twins showed a vaccine T cell response that reportedly seemed partly convergent, partly personalized.

The origin of this receptor is a woman aged 18-35 years in good health. The sequenced sample was CD4+ T cells sorted from blood. The gene calls are TRBV3-1 and TRBJ2-1; 9 nucleotides agree with TRBD2. The CDR3 sequence is CASSNLAGVQGNEQFF. CDR3 in DNA: TGTGCCAGCAGCAATTTAGCGGGGGTTCAGGGCAATGAGCAGTTCTTC.